This T cell receptor beta chain comes out of a study of response to subunit inactivated influenza vaccine. As to this clonotype: Its specificity is unknown.

Trimming shortened V by 5 bases and J by 0 bases, and 7 bases separated the two germline ends. The length of the CDR3 is 13 residues. The V gene's germline CDR1 is KGHSH and CDR2 LQKENI. TCRdb used MiXCR to reprocess the RT-PCR reads, holding one entry per CDR3 protein. The sample holds hundreds of thousands of distinct CDR3 sequences, roughly 14% seen once. Study-level points and caveats: The authors suggested that few new T cells are recruited per seasonal influenza vaccination.

The source of this sequence is a man between 50 and 59 years old who received an inactivated influenza vaccine. This chain connects TRBV18 to TRBJ1-2; D uncertain. Sequenced here: PBMCs from blood, sampled 14 to 15 days before vaccination. CDR3 in DNA: TGTGCCAGCTCATCGCAGGCTAACTATGGCTACACCTTC. Residues: CASSSQANYGYTF.